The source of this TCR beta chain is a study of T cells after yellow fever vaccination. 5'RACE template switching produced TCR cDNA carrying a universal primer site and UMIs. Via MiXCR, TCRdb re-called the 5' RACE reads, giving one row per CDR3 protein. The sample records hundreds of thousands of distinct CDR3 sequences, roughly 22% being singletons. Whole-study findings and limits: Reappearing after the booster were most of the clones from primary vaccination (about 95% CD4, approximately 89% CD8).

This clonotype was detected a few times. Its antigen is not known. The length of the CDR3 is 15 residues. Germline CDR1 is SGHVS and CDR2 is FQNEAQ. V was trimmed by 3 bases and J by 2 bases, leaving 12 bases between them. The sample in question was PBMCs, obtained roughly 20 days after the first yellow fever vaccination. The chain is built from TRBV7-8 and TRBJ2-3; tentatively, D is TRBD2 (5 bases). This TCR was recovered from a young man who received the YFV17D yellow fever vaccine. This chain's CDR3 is CASSFPGLSTDTQYF. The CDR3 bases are TGTGCCAGCAGCTTTCCCGGACTCTCCACAGATACGCAGTATTTT.